The rows below give T cell receptor beta chains drawn from one sample of a study of neoadjuvant nivolumab and ipilimumab in lung cancer. Assay used: immunoSEQ multiplex PCR; TCRdb lists only in-frame clones, some missing. The sample holds 40,000 to 55,000 clones, roughly 91% seen once. The material was blood, obtained before neoadjuvant nivolumab, alone or with ipilimumab. These receptors came from an adult with non-small cell lung cancer. Some clones in this sample may be carry-over from other donors' samples. Both conserved end residues are part of each CDR3. A D gene is named only where the DNA matches it firmly. Part of the rows lack a size; the others show once, few, many or a class for expanded clones.

TRBV12-5	TRBJ2-3	.	few	TGTGCTAGTGGTTTGGGGGGGCCCGAGTCTACGCAGTATTTT	CASGLGGPESTQYF
TRBV7-9	TRBJ2-2	.	.	TGTGCCAGCAGCCGAGGACCGCACACCGGGGAGCTGTTTTTT	CASSRGPHTGELFF
TRBV9	TRBJ2-3	.	.	TGTGCCAGCAGCGTAGCGTTCAAAGATACGCAGTATTTT	CASSVAFKDTQYF
TRBV5-1	TRBJ2-7	.	.	TGCGCCAGCAGCTTCAAACTAGGCGATTCCTCCTACGAGCAGTACTTC	CASSFKLGDSSYEQYF
TRBV30	TRBJ2-7	.	medium-sized	TGTGCCTGGTCCCGATCGGAAGAGAACGAGCAGTACTTC	CAWSRSEENEQYF
TRBV6-5	TRBJ2-1	.	.	TGTGCCGCCTCTCGGGGGGCTAACAATGAGCAGTTCTTC	CAASRGANNEQFF
TRBV30	TRBJ2-6	.	.	TGTGCCTGGAGTCTGAGGTCTGGGGCCAACGTCCTGACTTTC	CAWSLRSGANVLTF
TRBV6-1	TRBJ2-2	.	.	TGTGCCAGCAGTGGGGTGAACACCGGGGAGCTGTTTTTT	CASSGVNTGELFF
TRBV6-6	TRBJ1-1	.	.	TGTGCCAGCTTGGGGTGGGGGGCCGTTGAAGCTTTCTTT	CASLGWGAVEAFF
TRBV5-1	TRBJ2-3	TRBD1	.	TGCGCCAGCAGCTACAGGGGGCGGACAGATACGCAGTATTTT	CASSYRGRTDTQYF
TRBV6-5	TRBJ2-1	TRBD2	few	TGTGCCAGCTCCCAAGCGGGAGAGAACAATGAGCAGTTCTTC	CASSQAGENNEQFF
TRBV14	TRBJ2-3	TRBD2	.	TGTGCCAGCAGCAGGACTAGCGGGACCGCGCAGCGTAGCACAGATACGCAGTATTTT	CASSRTSGTAQRSTDTQYF
TRBV5-1	TRBJ2-3	.	.	TGCGCCAGCAGCCCCGGCGCGAGTGGTCCCACAGATACGCAGTATTTT	CASSPGASGPTDTQYF
TRBV9	TRBJ2-3	.	.	TGTGCCAGCAGCGTAGGCCCAGGGACTAGCACAGATACGCAGTATTTT	CASSVGPGTSTDTQYF
TRBV7-3	TRBJ1-1	.	.	TGTGCCAGCAGCTTTAATATGAACACTGAAGCTTTCTTT	CASSFNMNTEAFF
TRBV29-1	TRBJ2-3	.	.	TGCAGCGTTGAAGCACGGACCCCGGCAGATACGCAGTATTTT	CSVEARTPADTQYF
TRBV11-1	TRBJ2-3	.	.	TGTGCCAGCAGCTTCTCGATGGGCGGGGACACAGATACGCAGTATTTT	CASSFSMGGDTDTQYF
TRBV5-4	TRBJ2-5	.	once	TGTGCCAGCAGTAGAAGTGGGGAGACCCAGTACTTC	CASSRSGETQYF
TRBV9	TRBJ2-1	.	.	TGTGCCAGCAGCGTAGACGGGATAGGGGGCAATGAGCAGTTCTTC	CASSVDGIGGNEQFF
TRBV19	TRBJ2-7	.	.	TGTGCCAGTAGTGCGAGCTCCTACGAGCAGTACTTC	CASSASSYEQYF
TRBV7-9	TRBJ2-2	TRBD1	.	TGTGCCAGCAGCCGGAGACAGGGGCCCAACACCGGGGAGCTGTTTTTT	CASSRRQGPNTGELFF
TRBV11-2	TRBJ2-3	TRBD2	.	TGTGCCAGCAGCTTAGTCGGACTAGCGGGAGTCCCTCGCACAGATACGCAGTATTTT	CASSLVGLAGVPRTDTQYF
TRBV18	TRBJ2-7	.	.	TGTGCCAGCTCACCAACCGAGGAGCGGGAGCAGTACTTC	CASSPTEEREQYF
TRBV11-1	TRBJ1-2	TRBD1	.	TGTGCCAGCAGCGAGGACAGGCAGAACTATGGCTACACCTTC	CASSEDRQNYGYTF
TRBV6-5	TRBJ2-3	.	.	TGTGCCATAGGGGGGACGACTTTAAGCCCAGATACGCAGTATTTT	CAIGGTTLSPDTQYF
TRBV4-1	TRBJ2-7	TRBD2	once	TGCGCCAGCAGCCAAGGGTTAGCGGGAGTGCGAGGCGAGCAGTACTTC	CASSQGLAGVRGEQYF
TRBV6-5	TRBJ2-7	TRBD2	few	TGTGCCAGCAGTTACGGTAGCGGGAGGGTTAACGAGCAGTACTTC	CASSYGSGRVNEQYF
TRBV6-1	TRBJ2-7	TRBD1	.	TGTGCCAGCAGACAGACAGGGAACTTGGTCGAGCAGTACTTC	CASRQTGNLVEQYF
TRBV7-3	TRBJ2-1	TRBD1	.	TGTGCCAGCAGCATAACAGGGGGCAATGAGCAGTTCTTC	CASSITGGNEQFF
TRBV30	TRBJ2-7	TRBD1	once	TGTGCCTGGAGTACCGGGACAGGGGGGTACGAGCAGTACTTC	CAWSTGTGGYEQYF
TRBV2	TRBJ1-1	.	.	TGTGCCAGCAGTCGCAGGGGTAGGACTGAAGCTTTCTTT	CASSRRGRTEAFF
TRBV10-3	TRBJ1-5	.	.	TGTGCCATCAGTGAGTCTCTCAGGGGCACGCAGCCCCAGCATTTT	CAISESLRGTQPQHF
TRBV18	TRBJ1-2	.	.	TGTGCCAGCTCACCATATGAGATTGCGGACTATGGCTACACCTTC	CASSPYEIADYGYTF
TRBV5-1	TRBJ2-1	TRBD2	.	TGCGCCAGCAGCGGTACTAGCGGGAGGGCCTACAATGAGCAGTTCTTC	CASSGTSGRAYNEQFF
TRBV6-1	TRBJ2-3	.	once	TGTGCCAGCAAGGGGACGGGGCTAGATACGCAGTATTTT	CASKGTGLDTQYF
TRBV12-5	TRBJ2-1	.	.	TGTGCTAGTGGTTTACAGGAGGGGCAGTTCTTC	CASGLQEGQFF
TRBV11-2	TRBJ2-7	.	.	TGTGCCAGCAGCGAGACGGCCTCCCACGGAGGCGCCAAGCAGTACTTC	CASSETASHGGAKQYF
TRBV11-2	TRBJ1-1	TRBD1	.	TGTGCCAGCAGCCTTCAGGGGGACACTGAAGCTTTCTTT	CASSLQGDTEAFF
TRBV7-8	TRBJ2-3	.	once	TGTGCCAGCAGCTCCGCAGGGGGCACAGATACGCAGTATTTT	CASSSAGGTDTQYF
TRBV6-1	TRBJ2-4	.	.	TGTGCCAGCAGGGACCCCGGACCCGGCAAAAACATTCAGTACTTC	CASRDPGPGKNIQYF
TRBV21-1	TRBJ2-2	.	.	TGTGCCAGCAGTACAGGTCTGGGGGAGCTGTTTTTT	CASSTGLGELFF
TRBV29-1	TRBJ2-7	TRBD2	.	TGCAGCGTTGCTACTAGCGACTACGAGCAGTACTTC	CSVATSDYEQYF
TRBV18	TRBJ1-1	TRBD1	.	TGTGCCAGCTCACCTTCAACCAATCCGACAGGGGATACTGAAGCTTTCTTT	CASSPSTNPTGDTEAFF
TRBV5-4	TRBJ1-1	TRBD1	once	TGTGCCAGCAGCTGGGACGGACAGGGTGGCACTGAAGCTTTCTTT	CASSWDGQGGTEAFF
TRBV15	TRBJ2-4	.	.	TGTGCCACCAGCGAACGGGCGGGATTAGCCAAAAACATTCAGTACTTC	CATSERAGLAKNIQYF
TRBV18	TRBJ2-2	.	.	TGTGCCAGCTCACGTAGAGGGATCGGGAACACCGGGGAGCTGTTTTTT	CASSRRGIGNTGELFF
TRBV5-1	TRBJ1-1	.	.	TGCGCCAGCAGCTCCCGGGGACAAGCTTTCTTT	CASSSRGQAFF